This T cell receptor beta chain was documented in a study of cytomegalovirus exposure and HLA in healthy donors. 60 Vbeta and 13 Jbeta primers were used in PCR. Method: immunoSEQ multiplex PCR; TCRdb's copy keeps in-frame clones and lacks some. The data show approximately 100,000 clones, around 76% seen once. This CDR3 region has 15 residues. V gave up 3 bases and J gave up 1 base, with 9 bases separating them. Per the germline V gene, CDR1 is MNHNS and CDR2 is SASEGT. The sequence was collected from a woman between 35 and 50 years old in good health and CMV-seropositive. The specimen was PBMCs. The chain couples TRBV6-1 to TRBJ2-2, with TRBD1 as a possible D gene (7 bases). In nucleotides, the CDR3 is TGTGCCAGCAGTGACAGGGGGGAGAACACCGGGGAGCTGTTTTTT. This translates into CASSDRGENTGELFF.